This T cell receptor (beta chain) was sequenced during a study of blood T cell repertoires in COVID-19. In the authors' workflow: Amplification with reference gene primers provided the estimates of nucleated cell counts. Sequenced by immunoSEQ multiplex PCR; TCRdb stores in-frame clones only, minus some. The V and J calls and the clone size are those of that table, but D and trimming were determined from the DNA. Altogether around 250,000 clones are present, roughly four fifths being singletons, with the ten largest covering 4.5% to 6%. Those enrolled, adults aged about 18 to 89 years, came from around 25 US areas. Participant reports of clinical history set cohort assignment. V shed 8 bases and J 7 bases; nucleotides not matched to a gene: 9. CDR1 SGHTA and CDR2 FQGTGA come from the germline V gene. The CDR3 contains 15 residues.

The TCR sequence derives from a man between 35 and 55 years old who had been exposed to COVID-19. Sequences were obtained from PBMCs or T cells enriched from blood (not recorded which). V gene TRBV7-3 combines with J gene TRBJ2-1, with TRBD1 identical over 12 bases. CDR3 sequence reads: CASGPGTGGTNEQFF. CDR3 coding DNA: TGTGCCAGCGGGCCCGGGACAGGGGGCACGAATGAGCAGTTCTTC. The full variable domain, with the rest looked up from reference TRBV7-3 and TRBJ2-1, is GAGVSQTPSNKVTEKGKYVELRCDPISGHTALYWYRQSLGQGPEFLIYFQGTGAADDSGLPNDRFFAVRPEGSVSTLKIQRTERGDSAVYLCASGPGTGGTNEQFFGPGTRLTVL.